Each of the 17 T cell receptor beta chains below was sequenced from the same sample in a study of T cell responses to AZD1222 COVID-19 vaccine. The protocol was immunoSEQ multiplex PCR, while the TCRdb copy is restricted to in-frame clones and leaves out a portion. The data hold 80,000 to 90,000 clones, with about 89% observed a single time. The material sequenced was peripheral blood, taken 28 days after the second AZD1222 dose. The receptors were gathered from an adult who received the AZD1222 COVID-19 vaccine.

This sequence joins TRBV15 and TRBJ1-2; TRBD1 is a possible D gene (5 bases). The CDR3 runs to 15 residues. Germline CDR1 and CDR2: LNHNV and YYDKDF (reference sequence). Trimming took 0 bases from V and 1 from J, leaving 9 bases between them. The CDR3 DNA reads as TGTGCCACCAGCAGAGATCTGCAGGGTAACTATGGCTACACCTTC. Its translation: CATSRDLQGNYGYTF.

The chain joins TRBV6-5 to TRBJ2-1, with D perhaps given as TRBD1 or TRBD2 (5 bases each). Germline loops: CDR1 MNHEY, CDR2 SVGAGI. V was shortened by 0 bases and J by 9 bases, with 18 bases between the two germline ends. There are 16 residues in the CDR3. The CDR3, as DNA: TGTGCCAGCAGTTACTCGACCGCAGGGAGTGGTAGTGAGCAGTTCTTC. This gives the protein CASSYSTAGSGSEQFF.

This chain joins TRBV15 and TRBJ1-3; D remains ambiguous. V was pared by 5 bases and J by 0 bases, with 5 bases between. Looked up from germline, CDR1 is LNHNV and CDR2 is YYDKDF (reference sequence). The CDR3 extends over 13 amino acids. CDR3 nucleotides: TGTGCCACCAGCTTCAGCTCTGGAAACACCATATATTTT. Translating gives CATSFSSGNTIYF.

This chain links TRBV5-6 with TRBJ2-2; D is perhaps TRBD2 (5 bases). V was cut by 1 base and J by 2 bases, with 15 bases left in between. The germline V gene encodes CDR1 SGHDT and CDR2 YYEEEE. The CDR3 extends over 17 amino acids. Here the CDR3 DNA reads TGTGCCAGCAGCTTGAGATCCGAGAGGGAAAACACCGGGGAGCTGTTTTTT. It encodes CASSLRSERENTGELFF.

The chain links TRBV6-5 to TRBJ1-2; TRBD1 matches 9 bases. Looked up from germline, CDR1 is MNHEY and CDR2 is SVGAGI. The CDR3 sequence is 14 residues long. The V segment lost 5 bases and the J segment 5 bases; nucleotides outside the gene matches: 6. Here the CDR3 DNA reads TGTGCCAGCAGTCCGGGACAGGGAGGATATGGCTACACCTTC. Translating gives CASSPGQGGYGYTF.

The chain couples TRBV11-2 to TRBJ2-7; D gene uncertain. The V end lost 1 base, the J end lost 3 bases, and 7 bases lay between the germline ends. CDR3 length: 13 amino acids. The germline V gene encodes CDR1 SGHAT and CDR2 FQNNGV. The CDR3 loop is CASSLGLNYEQYF. CDR3 bases: TGTGCCAGCAGCTTAGGACTGAACTACGAGCAGTACTTC.

The chain employs TRBV15 and TRBJ1-5, with TRBD1 matching 8 bases. Germline CDR1 is LNHNV and CDR2 is YYDKDF (reference sequence). V dropped 4 bases and J dropped 3; count of bases not matched to a gene: 2. This CDR3 is built from 14 residues. The CDR3 coding sequence is TGTGCCACCAGCAAGACAGGGGTCAATCAGCCCCAGCATTTT. It is translated as CATSKTGVNQPQHF. Full variable domain (missing parts from reference TRBV15 and TRBJ1-5): DAMVIQNPRYQVTQFGKPVTLSCSQTLNHNVMYWYQQKSSQAPKLLFHYYDKDFNNEADTPDNFQSRRPNTSFCFLDIRSPGLGDTAMYLCATSKTGVNQPQHFGDGTRLSIL.

The rearrangement joins TRBV21-1 to TRBJ2-5; TRBD2 was called by the table and not checked on the DNA. TRBV21-1 is tagged as a pseudogene. The CDR3 consists of 14 residues. This CDR3 reads CASSMGTSEETQYF. Here the CDR3 DNA reads TGTGCCAGCAGCATGGGGACTAGCGAAGAGACCCAGTACTTC.

The chain joins TRBV15 to TRBJ1-2, with TRBD1 matching 7 bases. Losses at the gene ends were 3 bases for V and 2 bases for J; bases not matched to a gene: 6. The CDR3 loop spans 15 amino acids. CDR1 and CDR2 from the germline V gene are LNHNV and YYDKDF (reference sequence). In DNA form, the CDR3 reads TGTGCCACCAGCAGGGGGGACAGCTTGAACTATGGCTACACCTTC. Encoded protein: CATSRGDSLNYGYTF.

This clone occurred once. V is TRBV10-3 and J is TRBJ1-2; 11 nucleotides line up with TRBD1. From germline, CDR1 is ENHRY and CDR2 SYGVKD. V trimming: 3 bases; J trimming: 1 base; junction bases outside the gene matches: 10. The CDR3 contains 18 residues. This chain's CDR3 is CAISDPPGTGGFNYGYTF. Written as DNA, the CDR3 is TGTGCCATCAGTGACCCTCCCGGGACAGGGGGATTTAACTATGGCTACACCTTC.

The chain couples TRBV12-5 to TRBJ1-2, with D possibly matching TRBD1 (5 bases). Germline V gene lookup returns CDR1 LGHNT and CDR2 FRNRAP. V lost 1 base and J lost 8, with 20 bases in between. The CDR3 sequence is 16 residues long. CDR3 protein: CASGLGARGRAGGYTF. Written as DNA, the CDR3 is TGTGCTAGTGGTTTGGGGGCCCGGGGCAGGGCCGGCGGCTACACCTTC.

The chain recombines TRBV2 with TRBJ1-2, with D unresolved. The CDR3 runs 13 residues. V gave up 6 bases and J gave up 5 bases, with 13 bases separating them. CDR1 is SNHLY and CDR2 is FYNNEI in the germline V gene. CDR3 sequence reads: CASSPDVRYGYTF. CDR3 DNA: TGTGCCAGCAGCCCTGACGTTAGATATGGCTACACCTTC. The whole variable domain, filled in from reference TRBV2 and TRBJ1-2, reads EPEVTQTPSHQVTQMGQEVILRCVPISNHLYFYWYRQILGQKVEFLVSFYNNEISEKSEIFDDQFSVERPDGSNFTLKIRSTKLEDSAMYFCASSPDVRYGYTFGSGTRLTVV.

CDR3 in DNA: TGTGCCAGCAGTTTTCTAGGGACCGGGGAGCTGTTTTTT. Its translation: CASSFLGTGELFF. The chain employs TRBV12-3 or TRBV12-4 and TRBJ2-2; D remains ambiguous. The CDR3 is made up of 13 amino acids. The ends were cut back, 3 bases at V and 5 bases at J, with 7 bases in the middle.

The CDR3 sequence: CASSFRSGGLDEQYF. CDR3 in DNA: TGTGCCAGCAGTTTTCGTAGCGGGGGTCTCGACGAGCAGTACTTC. The rearrangement joins TRBV27 to TRBJ2-7, with 9 bases aligning to TRBD2. V lost 3 bases to trimming and J lost 5 bases; unmatched junction nucleotides: 8. CDR3 length equals 15 residues. Per germline, CDR1 MNHEY and CDR2 SMNVEV (reference sequence).

The rearrangement uses TRBV2 and TRBJ2-6; tentatively, D is TRBD2 (6 bases). This CDR3 is 13 amino acids long. V was pared by 7 bases and J by 4 bases, with 8 bases between. Germline values: CDR1 SNHLY, CDR2 FYNNEI. The DNA for the CDR3 is TGTGCCAGCACGGGGGACGGGGCCAACGTCCTGACTTTC. It is translated as CASTGDGANVLTF.

This chain connects TRBV19 to TRBJ2-5; D uncertain. Germline lookup yields CDR1 LNHDA and CDR2 SQIVND (reference sequence). This CDR3 spans 13 amino acids. V lost 3 bases and J 5 bases, leaving 10 bases between the germline ends. The CDR3 DNA reads as TGTGCCAGTAGTATTAGCTTGCTGGAGACCCAGTACTTC. It encodes CASSISLLETQYF.

The gene calls are TRBV4-1 and TRBJ2-2; D not certain. The V gene lost 4 bases and the J gene lost 0 bases, with 12 bases spanning the gap. The CDR3 extends over 16 amino acids. Germline CDR1 is MGHRA and CDR2 is YSYEKL. The DNA for the CDR3 is TGCGCCAGCAGCCGCAACCCAACCTCGAACACCGGGGAGCTGTTTTTT. Translating it yields CASSRNPTSNTGELFF.